Listed here are 17 T cell receptor beta chains from one sample, sequenced in a study of CD8+CD57+ T cells in acquired aplastic anemia. Both TCR beta VDJ combination and CDR3 sequence profiling were carried out. Genomic DNA was the template for this profiling. MiXCR, run by TCRdb on the reads, gives a single entry per CDR3 protein. The table records more than 150,000 distinct CDR3 sequences, roughly 50% of them present only once. Previously, flow cytometry had revealed CD8+CD57+ cell expansion in the patients chosen for sequencing. Sequencing input: sorted CD4+, CD8+, or CD8+CD57+ T cells (not recorded which) from PBMCs. The receptors were gathered from a human donor with aplastic anemia.

With respect to this clonotype: The junction departs from germline at one end; a sequencing error may be responsible. The genes are TRBV10-3 and TRBJ2-7, with TRBD1 matching over 8 bases. The CDR3 runs 13 residues. CDR1 ENHRY and CDR2 SYGVKD come from the germline V gene. CDR3 protein: CAIRLGTGYERYF. In nucleotides, the CDR3 is TGTGCCATCAGGCTTGGGACAGGCTACGAGCGGTACTTC.

Notes on this clonotype: One end of the junction is discordant with germline, which a read error may explain. The rearrangement links TRBV7-2 to TRBJ2-5; D uncertain. Germline values: CDR1 SGHTA, CDR2 FQGNSA. CDR3 length: 13 residues. The CDR3 sequence is CVSLRMRQESQYF. CDR3 DNA: TGTGTATCCCTTAGGATGCGGCAAGAGAGCCAGTACTTC.

This clonotype was seen only a few times. The chain combines TRBV6-5 with TRBJ2-4; the match to TRBD1 covers 9 bases. Losses at the gene ends were 0 bases for V and 0 bases for J; bases not matched to a gene: 15. Germline V gene data show CDR1 as MNHEY and CDR2 as SVGAGI. The CDR3 is made up of 21 amino acids. CDR3 region: CASSYSIRPGQGTLAKNIQYF. CDR3 sequence (DNA): TGTGCCAGCAGTTACTCGATAAGGCCGGGACAGGGAACACTAGCCAAAAACATTCAGTACTTC.

The CDR3 loop reads CATSREGNSNSPLHF. The CDR3 region has the DNA TGTGCCACCAGCAGAGAGGGGAACAGTAATTCACCCCTCCACTTT. V is TRBV15 and J is TRBJ1-6; D is ambiguous. Germline values: CDR1 LNHNV, CDR2 YYDKDF (reference sequence). CDR3 size: 15 residues. V was trimmed by 0 bases and J by 6 bases, leaving 9 bases between them.

This chain links TRBV7-8 with TRBJ2-7; 7 bases line up with TRBD1. Germline CDR1 SGHVS, CDR2 FQNEAQ. CDR3 size: 15 residues. V shed 3 bases, J shed 5 bases, and the junction held 10 bases outside the gene matches. The CDR3 sequence: CASSLPFGQVDEQYF. The CDR3 nucleotides are TGTGCCAGCAGCTTGCCCTTTGGACAGGTCGACGAGCAGTACTTC.

On this clonotype: Being one base from a much bigger clone, this may be a read error. The chain employs TRBV4-1 and TRBJ2-7, with D perhaps matching TRBD2 (6 bases). The CDR3 consists of 17 residues. Germline loops: CDR1 MGHRA, CDR2 YSYEKL. CDR3 region: CASGQDLLVAVTYEQYF. In nucleotides, the CDR3 is TGCGCCAGCGGCCAAGATCTCTTAGTAGCGGTTACCTACGAGCAGTACTTC.

As concerns this clonotype: An end of the junction differs from the germline gene, which may be a read error. The rearrangement links TRBV10-3 to TRBJ2-1, with D perhaps TRBD2 (5 bases). There are 17 residues in the CDR3. Germline V gene sequence: CDR1 ENHRY, CDR2 SYGVKD. The CDR3 here is CASSEFSGGASYNEQFF. The CDR3 nucleotides read TGTGCCAGCAGTGAATTTTCAGGAGGCGCCTCCTACAATGAGCAGTTCTTC.

The table lists this clonotype with a count of one. V and J are TRBV10-3 and TRBJ2-3; weak D call: TRBD2 (5 bases). The CDR3 is 14 amino acids. V dropped 3 bases and J dropped 6 bases, with 13 bases sitting between them. Per germline, CDR1 ENHRY and CDR2 SYGVKD. The CDR3: CAISDPSKTDTQYF. As DNA, the CDR3 is TGTGCCATCAGTGACCCTAGCAAAACCGATACGCAGTATTTT.

This clonotype was counted at least ten times. The J gene is TRBJ1-6, the V gene TRBV10-3, with D uncertain. V lost 6 bases, J lost 5 bases, and 11 bases lay in between. The CDR3 is 14 amino acids. Looked up from germline, CDR1 is ENHRY and CDR2 is SYGVKD. This CDR3 is CAISPGRDNSPLHF. CDR3 bases: TGTGCCATCAGCCCCGGGAGAGATAATTCACCCCTCCACTTT.

Concerning this clonotype: A much larger clone differs by one base, so this may be a read error. V is TRBV5-1 and J is TRBJ1-1; D might be TRBD1 (5 bases). Germline-derived CDR1 and CDR2 are SGHRS and YFSETQ. This CDR3 is built from 15 residues. The CDR3 reads CASSLGLGWGTGAFF. DNA for the CDR3: TGCGCCAGCAGCTTGGGATTGGGTTGGGGCACTGGAGCTTTCTTT.

This sequence joins TRBV15 and TRBJ2-1, with D hard to call. V was pared by 1 base and J by 12 bases, with 13 bases between. CDR3 length equals 13 residues. Looked up from germline, CDR1 is LNHNV and CDR2 is YYDKDF (reference sequence). In nucleotides, the CDR3 is TGTGCCACCAGCAGAGTTGTCAAGAGTACGCAGTTCTTC. Amino acids: CATSRVVKSTQFF.

CDR3 sequence reads: CASNQQPGYGYTF. CDR3 nucleotide sequence: TGTGCCAGCAACCAACAGCCGGGCTATGGCTACACCTTC. The chain links TRBV2 to TRBJ1-2; unclear D gene. This CDR3 contains 13 residues. Germline loops: CDR1 SNHLY, CDR2 FYNNEI. V lost 7 bases to trimming and J lost 4 bases, with 13 bases between them.

This clonotype has ten or more counts. J is TRBJ2-3 and V is TRBV15; D is ambiguous. Germline V gene sequence: CDR1 LNHNV, CDR2 YYDKDF (reference sequence). CDR3 length: 14 residues. Trimming stripped 9 bases from V and 2 bases from J, with 15 bases between. The CDR3: CATSWSRLTDTQYF. DNA of the CDR3: TGTGCCACTAGCTGGAGTAGACTCACAGATACGCAGTATTTT.

This rearrangement joins TRBV5-5 to TRBJ1-2; possibly TRBD1 for D (6 bases). The length of the CDR3 is 14 residues. CDR1 is SGHKS and CDR2 is YYEKEE in the germline V gene (reference sequence). With 3 bases removed from V and 13 bases from J, the gap between germline ends came to 22 bases. CDR3 sequence (DNA): TGTGCCAGCAGCTGGCCGGGTCCCGGGACACTTTCCACCTTC. Encoded protein: CASSWPGPGTLSTF.

The chain recombines TRBV29-1 with TRBJ2-7, with D unresolved. Germline V CDR1 and CDR2: SQVTM, ANQGSEA. The germline V and J ends were trimmed by 6 bases and 0 bases, with 15 bases remaining between them. The CDR3 spans 14 residues. CDR3 sequence reads: CSVVQINPSYEQYF. CDR3 nucleotides: TGCAGCGTCGTACAGATCAACCCCTCCTACGAGCAGTACTTC.

The V and J genes are TRBV7-2 and TRBJ2-7; D perhaps matches TRBD2 (6 bases). The germline V gene has CDR1 SGHTA and CDR2 FQGNSA. Trimming pared 7 bases from V and 2 bases from J, leaving 15 bases between. This CDR3 spans 14 amino acids. CDR3 nucleotides: TGTGCCAGCACTCCCGGGGCGGGACCCTACGAGCAGTACTTC. This sequence encodes CASTPGAGPYEQYF.

This clonotype showed up many times. The chain is built from TRBV20-1 and TRBJ1-4, with 7 bases lining up with TRBD1. After removal of 3 bases from V and 7 bases from J, the junction contained 8 bases not matched to a gene. This CDR3 spans 14 amino acids. Germline V gene lookup returns CDR1 DFQATT and CDR2 SNEGSKA (reference sequence). CDR3 region: CSASRGGAGEKLFF. In DNA, the CDR3 is TGCAGTGCTAGCAGGGGGGGGGCGGGTGAAAAACTGTTTTTT.